This T cell receptor beta chain appears in the sequencing data of a study of shared clonotypes between healthy human individuals. Study-wide background: Each donor had three CD4 naive, three CD4 memory, two CD8 naive and one CD8 memory plate. General study findings and limits: Compared with memory subsets, naive subsets generally had larger estimated richness.

Those who donated, Caucasian adults without exception, all lived in Nashville, Tennessee. Sorted-subset replicate PCRs used 150 to 200 ng DNA, approximately 27,000 T cell genomes. TCRdb's copy holds only in-frame clones and misses some; the assay was immunoSEQ multiplex PCR. The sample includes a few million clones, about 92% of them seen just once. The V gene end was trimmed by 5 bases and the J gene end by 5 bases; junction bases not matched to a gene: 8. CDR1 is SGHTA and CDR2 is FQGNSA in the germline V gene. The CDR3 loop spans 14 amino acids. This clone showed up just a few times. Its cognate antigen is unknown.

The rearrangement links TRBV7-2 to TRBJ1-2; 7 nucleotides match TRBD1. The sequence derives from a man aged 18 to 29 in good health. The sequencing sample was made of naive CD4+ T cells sorted from blood. Subset in this sample: CD45RA+ positively selected. The DNA for the CDR3 is TGTGCCAGCAGCCCCCAGGGACAGTTATATGGCTACACCTTC. This encodes CASSPQGQLYGYTF.